The 19 T cell receptor beta chains given below trace back to one sample, sequenced in a study of cytomegalovirus exposure and HLA in healthy donors. Primers included in the PCR were 60 Vbeta and 13 Jbeta primers. Using immunoSEQ multiplex PCR, the repertoire was profiled, and TCRdb retains in-frame clones only, with some absent. The sample yields 120,000 or so clones, about 80% seen once. Sequenced sample: PBMCs. All receptors come from a man under 40 in good health and CMV-seropositive.

To note about this clone: The junction does not match germline at one end; this may be a read error. The chain combines TRBV7-9 with TRBJ1-2, with D possibly matching TRBD1 (5 bases). The CDR3 is made up of 16 amino acids. CDR1 and CDR2 (germline): SEHNR, FQNEAQ (reference sequence). CDR3 nucleotides: TGTTCCAGCAGCTCCTTCCCTAGGGGAACTGACTATGGCTACACCTTC. Its translation is CSSSSFPRGTDYGYTF.

The chain joins TRBV7-9 to TRBJ1-3, with D tentatively TRBD1 (6 bases). Looked up from germline, CDR1 is SEHNR and CDR2 is FQNEAQ (reference sequence). CDR3 length: 17 amino acids. Trimming removed 5 bases at V and 4 bases at J, with 21 bases between. CDR3 in amino acids: CASSLPPDSATGNTIYF. Written as DNA, the CDR3 is TGTGCCAGCAGCCTCCCCCCGGACAGCGCCACCGGAAACACCATATATTTT.

The rearrangement links TRBV6-4 to TRBJ1-1; D is ambiguous. The CDR3 is 13 amino acids. Trimming pared 7 bases from V and 1 base from J, leaving 10 bases between. Germline loops: CDR1 MRHNA, CDR2 SNTAGT. The DNA of the CDR3 is TGTGCCAGCAAGACGTCGGGGAACACTGAAGCTTTCTTT. Encoded protein: CASKTSGNTEAFF.

The V call is TRBV6-5, the J call TRBJ1-2, with D perhaps matching TRBD1 (6 bases). Germline CDR1 is MNHEY and CDR2 is SVGAGI. The CDR3 runs to 16 residues. Deletions cut 4 bases from V and 4 bases from J, with 19 bases between. The CDR3 coding sequence is TGTGCCAGCAGTTGCTGGGGACACCGCCCGGGCTATGGCTACACCTTC. It yields the protein CASSCWGHRPGYGYTF.

This chain uses TRBV27 with TRBJ1-5; TRBD1 is a possible D gene (5 bases). From germline, CDR1 is MNHEY and CDR2 SMNVEV (reference sequence). V shed 9 bases and J shed 6 bases, with 12 bases lying between them. The CDR3 spans 12 residues. CDR3 DNA: TGTGCCAGTCAGACCGGGGGTCAGCCCCAGCATTTT. Translation: CASQTGGQPQHF.

The chain links TRBV19 to TRBJ2-3; perhaps TRBD2 as D (5 bases). Germline V gene lookup returns CDR1 LNHDA and CDR2 SQIVND (reference sequence). The CDR3 length is 14 residues. The V end lost 7 bases, the J end lost 0 bases, and 11 bases lay between the germline ends. CDR3 nucleotides: TGTGCCAGTAAGCTAGCCATAAGCACAGATACGCAGTATTTT. Amino acids: CASKLAISTDTQYF.

This clone was counted between two and nine times. V gene TRBV9 combines with J gene TRBJ2-3; the match to TRBD2 covers 7 bases. Unmatched junction bases numbered 5, after V lost 0 bases and J lost 1 base. CDR1 SGDLS and CDR2 YYNGEE come from the germline V gene. CDR3 length equals 16 residues. CDR3 residues: CASSVAGAGGTDTQYF. DNA of the CDR3: TGTGCCAGCAGCGTAGCTGGGGCGGGGGGCACAGATACGCAGTATTTT.

V gene TRBV30 combines with J gene TRBJ2-7; 10 nucleotides align to TRBD2. Losses at the gene ends were 0 bases for V and 4 bases for J; bases not matched to a gene: 6. The CDR3 is 15 amino acids. Germline V gene sequence: CDR1 GTSNPN, CDR2 SVGIG (reference sequence). This CDR3 is CAWSVLQLAGYEQYF. DNA of the CDR3: TGTGCCTGGAGTGTACTTCAACTAGCGGGGTACGAGCAGTACTTC.

This rearrangement joins TRBV10-1 to TRBJ2-2, with 8 bases identical to TRBD2. The CDR3 is 17 residues long. Germline-derived CDR1 and CDR2 are WNHNN and SYGVQD (reference sequence). The ends lost 3 bases at V and 3 bases at J; junction bases unmatched: 9. CDR3 sequence: CASSDRSGGLDTGELFF. As DNA, the CDR3 is TGCGCCAGCAGTGATAGGAGCGGGGGTTTGGACACCGGGGAGCTGTTTTTT.

This rearrangement joins TRBV9 to TRBJ1-1; 8 positions match TRBD1. Trimming at V came to 3 bases and at J to 6 bases, leaving 4 bases not matched to a gene. Germline loops: CDR1 SGDLS, CDR2 YYNGEE. CDR3 length: 13 residues. Written as DNA, the CDR3 is TGTGCCAGCAGCGCTGGACAGGGAGCTGAAGCTTTCTTT. Its protein product is CASSAGQGAEAFF. Looking up the rest from reference TRBV9 and TRBJ1-1 gives the full variable domain: DSGVTQTPKHLITATGQRVTLRCSPRSGDLSVYWYQQSLDQGLQFLIQYYNGEERAKGNILERFSAQQFPDLHSELNLSSLELGDSALYFCASSAGQGAEAFFGQGTRLTVV.

The rearrangement uses TRBV30 and TRBJ2-2; possibly TRBD2 for D (6 bases). The CDR3 covers 13 residues. The V end lost 1 base, the J end lost 7 bases, and 10 bases lay between the germline ends. Germline lookup yields CDR1 GTSNPN and CDR2 SVGIG (reference sequence). CDR3: CAWSAGAGGELFF. The CDR3 DNA follows: TGTGCCTGGAGTGCAGGAGCGGGCGGGGAGCTGTTTTTT.

V gene TRBV16 combines with J gene TRBJ2-3, with unresolved D. The germline V gene has CDR1 KGHSY and CDR2 FQNENV. The V and J ends lost 2 bases and 4 bases respectively, with 13 bases between them. The CDR3 has 15 residues. The DNA for the CDR3 is TGTGCCAGCAGCCAAACGGTCGCTAGTGCAGATACGCAGTATTTT. Amino acid sequence: CASSQTVASADTQYF. Looking up the rest from reference TRBV16 and TRBJ2-3 gives the full variable domain: GEEVAQTPKHLVRGEGQKAKLYCAPIKGHSYVFWYQQVLKNEFKFLISFQNENVFDETGMPKERFSAKCLPNSPCSLEIQATKLEDSAVYFCASSQTVASADTQYFGPGTRLTVL.

The gene calls are TRBV11-2 and TRBJ1-6; a possible D gene is TRBD1 (5 bases). Trimming took 5 bases from V and 10 from J, leaving 24 bases between them. This CDR3 has 17 residues. The germline gives CDR1 SGHAT, CDR2 FQNNGV. CDR3 sequence: CASSETPGKTRWSPLHF. Written as DNA, the CDR3 is TGTGCCAGCAGCGAAACTCCAGGGAAAACAAGGTGGTCACCCCTCCACTTT. The full variable domain, with the rest looked up from reference TRBV11-2 and TRBJ1-6, is EAGVAQSPRYKIIEKRQSVAFWCNPISGHATLYWYQQILGQGPKLLIQFQNNGVVDDSQLPKDRFSAERLKGVDSTLKIQPAKLEDSAVYLCASSETPGKTRWSPLHFGNGTRLTVT.

The chain is built from TRBV6-1 and TRBJ1-2, with TRBD1 identical over 7 bases. The V gene end was trimmed by 4 bases and the J gene end by 5 bases; junction bases not matched to a gene: 4. CDR1 is MNHNS and CDR2 is SASEGT in the germline V gene. CDR3 length: 13 amino acids. This chain's CDR3 is CASSGDRVYGYTF. The CDR3 nucleotides read TGTGCCAGCAGTGGAGACAGGGTTTATGGCTACACCTTC.

V gene TRBV29-1 combines with J gene TRBJ2-5, with 9 bases lining up with TRBD1. The last part of the DNA fits TRBJ2-7 better; the J call may be wrong. Germline loops: CDR1 SQVTM, CDR2 ANQGSEA. The CDR3 is 14 residues long. The DNA of the CDR3 is TGCAGCGCCTGCCAAGGACAGGGGTGGGACGAGCAGTACTTC. It translates to CSACQGQGWDEQYF.

The chain carries TRBV29-1 and TRBJ1-2, with 7 bases matching TRBD1. Germline-derived CDR1 and CDR2 are SQVTM and ANQGSEA. The CDR3 contains 13 residues. V shed 1 base, J shed 6 bases, and the junction held 5 bases outside the gene matches. The CDR3 sequence is CSVEGTGQDGYTF. CDR3 nucleotides: TGCAGCGTTGAAGGTACCGGACAGGATGGCTACACCTTC.

This chain uses TRBV10-3 with TRBJ1-5; TRBD1 matches at 7 bases. Trimming removed 10 bases from V and 4 bases from J; junction bases left unmatched: 13. Germline values: CDR1 ENHRY, CDR2 SYGVKD. The CDR3 runs 15 residues. CDR3 region: CATSPGGSLNQPQHF. CDR3 sequence (DNA): TGTGCCACCTCGCCAGGGGGTTCATTGAATCAGCCCCAGCATTTT.

The chain is built from TRBV10-2 and TRBJ1-5, with a tentative D call TRBD1 (5 bases). The CDR3 extends over 13 amino acids. CDR1 is WSHSY, CDR2 SAAADI, per germline. The V end was cut by 3 bases, the J end by 6 bases, with 9 bases between. CDR3 residues: CASSEGVSQPQHF. The CDR3 nucleotides read TGCGCCAGCAGTGAAGGGGTAAGTCAGCCCCAGCATTTT.

The V gene is TRBV5-4, the J gene TRBJ2-5, with TRBD1 as a possible D gene (6 bases). The CDR3 is 14 amino acids. CDR1 is SGHNT and CDR2 is YYREEE in the germline V gene (reference sequence). Trimming took off 2 bases at V and 2 bases at J, with 10 bases between the two ends. CDR3 sequence: CASSFGGSQETQYF. DNA of the CDR3: TGTGCCAGCAGCTTTGGGGGCAGTCAAGAGACCCAGTACTTC. Supplemented by reference TRBV5-4 and TRBJ2-5, the full variable domain reads ETGVTQSPTHLIKTRGQQVTLRCSSQSGHNTVSWYQQALGQGPQFIFQYYREEENGRGNFPPRFSGLQFPNYSSELNVNALELDDSALYLCASSFGGSQETQYFGPGTRLLVL.